The clone carrying this T cell receptor (beta chain) was seen only once. TCRdb's copy holds only in-frame clones and misses some; the assay was immunoSEQ multiplex PCR. The sample records just under 300,000 clones, around nine tenths being singletons. Trimming took off 4 bases at V and 4 bases at J, with 14 bases between the two ends. There are 14 residues in the CDR3. The germline V gene has CDR1 MDHEN and CDR2 SYDVKM. This entry belongs to a study of blood T cell repertoires in COVID-19. Study information: PBMCs, B-cell-depleted T cells, or T cells provided the cDNA or gDNA that made up the material.

Material: peripheral blood. The chain uses TRBV28 and TRBJ2-7; a weak D match, TRBD1 (6 bases). The sequence was collected from a man aged 70-80 years with acute or convalescent COVID-19. CDR3 coding DNA: TGTGCCAGCAGTTCCCCCGGACAGCCGTACGAGCAGTACTTC. Translating it yields CASSSPGQPYEQYF.